This section outlines one T cell receptor beta chain sequence together with its context. Its antigen is undetermined. These data originate in a study of cytomegalovirus exposure and HLA in healthy donors. General study findings and limits: Common viral pathogens seemed, in a later analysis, to connect with several of the most significant clusters.

V dropped 3 bases and J dropped 5 bases, with 14 bases sitting between them. This CDR3 region has 15 residues. The V gene's germline CDR1 is MNHNS and CDR2 SASEGT. The study ran its PCR with 60 Vbeta and 13 Jbeta primers. The table came from immunoSEQ multiplex PCR; TCRdb's copy has only in-frame clones and leaves some out. Found here are about 130,000 clones, 65% to 80% of them singletons; the top ten hold 2.5% to 3.5%. The gene calls are TRBV6-1 and TRBJ2-1; D may be TRBD2 (6 bases). This receptor was identified in a man in his forties in good health and CMV-seronegative. The sequenced sample consisted of PBMCs. CDR3 loop: CASSDGLAINNEQFF. CDR3 bases: TGTGCCAGCAGTGATGGGCTAGCGATAAACAATGAGCAGTTCTTC.